Many counts were recorded for the clone carrying this TCR beta chain. What it recognizes is unknown. This sample stems from a study of T cells in Graves' hyperthyroidism and ophthalmopathy. Overall study findings and caveats: Before onset, by a median of around six months, the model predicted ophthalmopathy.

Patients between 18 and 65 years old had hyperthyroidism, newly diagnosed and lasting under 2 months. The source material, RNA transcripts, was used to amplify TCR beta CDR3 regions. Primed by the HTBI set, a first-round RT-PCR was run on the TCR CDR3. MiXCR, applied by TCRdb to the multiplex PCR reads, yields one record per CDR3 protein. This sample has a few hundred thousand distinct CDR3 sequences, with less than 20% found just once. Trimming removed 4 bases from V and 3 bases from J, with 8 bases in between. The germline V gene has CDR1 SNHLY and CDR2 FYNNEI. The CDR3 contains 13 residues. This clonotype was obtained from a woman between 18 and 30 years old with Graves' hyperthyroidism. The chain combines TRBV2 with TRBJ2-3; D possibly corresponds to TRBD2 (5 bases). The sample consisted of blood. CDR3 in DNA: TGTGCCAGCAGTGGGGAGTTGACAGATACGCAGTATTTT. This sequence encodes CASSGELTDTQYF.